This TCR beta chain emerged from a study of blood T cell repertoires in COVID-19. At the level of the study: The study drew acute and convalescent COVID-19 samples from the United States, Italy and Spain. T cells, B-cell-depleted T cells, or PBMCs provided the cDNA or gDNA that served as material.

In the original analysis: Using reference gene primer amplification, nucleated cell counts were estimated. This table comes from immunoSEQ multiplex PCR, and its TCRdb copy is limited to in-frame clones, with some not included. D and trimming come from the DNA, and the V and J calls and clone size come from that table. Here the sample spans about 58,000 clones, approximately 86% being singletons. The CDR3 is made up of 16 amino acids. CDR1 is SGHNT and CDR2 is YENEEA in the germline V gene. The V and J ends lost 5 bases and 4 bases, in that order; junction bases with no gene match: 12. This TCR derives from a woman in her 70s with active COVID-19. This chain joins TRBV11-3 and TRBJ2-5; the match to TRBD1 covers 8 bases. The material sequenced was peripheral blood. The CDR3 loop reads CASSQGQAGALETQYF. The CDR3 nucleotides read TGTGCCAGCAGCCAGGGACAGGCTGGCGCGTTAGAGACCCAGTACTTC.